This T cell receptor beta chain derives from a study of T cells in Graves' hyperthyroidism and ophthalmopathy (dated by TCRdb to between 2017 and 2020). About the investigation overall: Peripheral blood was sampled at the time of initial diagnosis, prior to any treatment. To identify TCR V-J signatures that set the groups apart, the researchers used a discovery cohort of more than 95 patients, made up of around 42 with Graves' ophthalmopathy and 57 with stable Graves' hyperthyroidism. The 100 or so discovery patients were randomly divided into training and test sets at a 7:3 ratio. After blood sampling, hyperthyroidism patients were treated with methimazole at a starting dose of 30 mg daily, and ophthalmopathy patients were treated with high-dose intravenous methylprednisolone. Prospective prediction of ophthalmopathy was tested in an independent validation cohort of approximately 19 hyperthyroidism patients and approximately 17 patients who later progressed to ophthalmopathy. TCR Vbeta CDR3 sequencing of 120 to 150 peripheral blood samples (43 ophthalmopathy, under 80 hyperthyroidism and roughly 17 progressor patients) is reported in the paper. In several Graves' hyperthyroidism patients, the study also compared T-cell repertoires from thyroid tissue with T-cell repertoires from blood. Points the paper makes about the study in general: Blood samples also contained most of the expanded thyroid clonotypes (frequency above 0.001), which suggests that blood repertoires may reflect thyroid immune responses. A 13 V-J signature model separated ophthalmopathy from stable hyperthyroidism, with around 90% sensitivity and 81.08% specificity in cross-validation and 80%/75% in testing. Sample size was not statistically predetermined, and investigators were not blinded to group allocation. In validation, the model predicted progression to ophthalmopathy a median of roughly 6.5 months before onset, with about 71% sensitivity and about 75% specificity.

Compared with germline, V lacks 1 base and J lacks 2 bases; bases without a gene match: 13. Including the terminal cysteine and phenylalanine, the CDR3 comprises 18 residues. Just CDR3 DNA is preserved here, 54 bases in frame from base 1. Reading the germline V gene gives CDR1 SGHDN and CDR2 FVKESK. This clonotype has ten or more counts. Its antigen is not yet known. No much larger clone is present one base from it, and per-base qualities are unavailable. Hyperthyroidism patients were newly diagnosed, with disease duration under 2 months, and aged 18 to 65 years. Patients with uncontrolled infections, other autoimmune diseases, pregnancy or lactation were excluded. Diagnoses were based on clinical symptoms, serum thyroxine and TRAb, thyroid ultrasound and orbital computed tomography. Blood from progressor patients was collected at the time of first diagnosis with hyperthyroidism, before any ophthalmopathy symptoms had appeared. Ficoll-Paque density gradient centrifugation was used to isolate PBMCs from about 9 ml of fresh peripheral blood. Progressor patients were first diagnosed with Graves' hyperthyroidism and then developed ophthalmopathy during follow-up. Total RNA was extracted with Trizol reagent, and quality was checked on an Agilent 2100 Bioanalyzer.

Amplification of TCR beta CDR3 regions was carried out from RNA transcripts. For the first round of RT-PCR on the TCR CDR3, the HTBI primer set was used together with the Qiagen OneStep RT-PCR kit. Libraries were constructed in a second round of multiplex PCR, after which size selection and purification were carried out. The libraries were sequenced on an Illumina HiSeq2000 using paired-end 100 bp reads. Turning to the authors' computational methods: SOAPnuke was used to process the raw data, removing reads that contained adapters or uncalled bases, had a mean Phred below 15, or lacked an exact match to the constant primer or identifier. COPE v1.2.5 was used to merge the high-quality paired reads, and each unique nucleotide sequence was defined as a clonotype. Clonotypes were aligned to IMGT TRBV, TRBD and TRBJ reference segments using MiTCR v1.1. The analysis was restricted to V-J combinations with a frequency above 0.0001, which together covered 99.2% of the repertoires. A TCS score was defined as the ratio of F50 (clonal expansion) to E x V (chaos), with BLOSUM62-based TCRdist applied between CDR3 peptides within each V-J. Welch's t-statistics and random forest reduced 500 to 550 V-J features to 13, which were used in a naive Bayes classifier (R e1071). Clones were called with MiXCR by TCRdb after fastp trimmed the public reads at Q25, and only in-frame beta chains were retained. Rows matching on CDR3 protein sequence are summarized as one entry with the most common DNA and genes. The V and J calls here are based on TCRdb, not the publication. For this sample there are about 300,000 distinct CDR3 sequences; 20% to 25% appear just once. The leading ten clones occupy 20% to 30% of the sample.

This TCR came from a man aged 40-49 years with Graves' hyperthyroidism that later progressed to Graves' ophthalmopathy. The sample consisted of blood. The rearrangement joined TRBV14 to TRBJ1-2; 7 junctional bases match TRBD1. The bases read TGTGCCAGCAGCCAAGGGGACAGAGAAACCAGGTCGAACTATGGCTACACCTTC. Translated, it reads CASSQGDRETRSNYGYTF.